The 19 T cell receptor beta chains below all came from one sample that was sequenced in a study of blood T cell repertoires in COVID-19. The table came from immunoSEQ multiplex PCR; TCRdb's copy has only in-frame clones and leaves some out. The sample lists approximately 180,000 clones; 70% to 90% were seen once. Material: peripheral blood. The receptors stem from a human donor with active or convalescent COVID-19. The donor label of this sample is uncertain.

The chain employs TRBV18 and TRBJ1-4; D perhaps matches TRBD1 (5 bases). Germline CDR1 reads KGHSH; CDR2 reads LQKENI. V lost 1 base and J lost 8, with 11 bases in between. The CDR3 has 14 amino acids. This CDR3 reads CASSPRGGEEKLFF. DNA for the CDR3: TGTGCCAGCTCACCACGGGGGGGAGAGGAAAAACTGTTTTTT.

A single count supports this clone. The chain uses TRBV28 and TRBJ2-3, with 9 positions matching TRBD1. Germline assignment: CDR1 MDHEN and CDR2 SYDVKM. This CDR3 is 15 amino acids long. The V segment lost 4 bases and the J segment 8 bases; nucleotides outside the gene matches: 10. The CDR3 loop reads CASSSRDRERGTQYF. The CDR3 DNA follows: TGTGCCAGCAGTTCCCGGGACAGGGAAAGAGGTACGCAGTATTTT.

The rearrangement links TRBV28 to TRBJ1-3, with 9 bases that match TRBD1. Losses at the gene ends were 5 bases for V and 5 bases for J; bases not matched to a gene: 7. The CDR3 is 15 residues long. Germline loops: CDR1 MDHEN, CDR2 SYDVKM. For the CDR3, the DNA is TGTGCCAGCAGTACTAGACAGGGGGGCAGAAACACCATATATTTT. Translation gives CASSTRQGGRNTIYF.

The chain has TRBV19 and TRBJ1-1; no reliable D call. The CDR3 extends over 13 amino acids. Germline V gene lookup returns CDR1 LNHDA and CDR2 SQIVND (reference sequence). The V and J ends lost 6 bases and 0 bases respectively, with 8 bases between them. The CDR3 region has the DNA TGTGCCAGTAGCAACTTTATGAACACTGAAGCTTTCTTT. Its protein product is CASSNFMNTEAFF.

V is TRBV5-1 and J is TRBJ1-4; 8 bases agree with TRBD1. V was pared by 4 bases and J by 7 bases, with 21 bases of the junction left unmatched. This CDR3 has 19 residues. Looked up from germline, CDR1 is SGHRS and CDR2 is YFSETQ. As DNA, the CDR3 is TGCGCCAGCAGCAAGTCCCCCCGGGGACAGGCCGACAGGGGTGAAAAACTGTTTTTT. Amino acid sequence: CASSKSPRGQADRGEKLFF. The full variable domain, its missing parts supplied by reference TRBV5-1 and TRBJ1-4, is KAGVTQTPRYLIKTRGQQVTLSCSPISGHRSVSWYQQTPGQGLQFLFEYFSETQRNKGNFPGRFSGRQFSNSRSEMNVSTLELGDSALYLCASSKSPRGQADRGEKLFFGSGTQLSVL.

This rearrangement joins TRBV5-6 to TRBJ2-7, with 11 bases lining up with TRBD2. Germline V gives CDR1 SGHDT, CDR2 YYEEEE. The junction had 10 bases not matched to a gene; V was cut back by 4 bases and J by 13 bases. The CDR3 is 13 residues long. Here the CDR3 reads CASSAGLAVFLYF. CDR3 DNA: TGTGCCAGCAGCGCGGGACTAGCGGTTTTTCTATACTTC.

This chain uses TRBV28 with TRBJ2-3, with a possible D match to TRBD2 (6 bases). CDR3 size: 16 residues. The germline V gene has CDR1 MDHEN and CDR2 SYDVKM. Trimming left V 3 bases short and J 0 bases short, with 13 bases between. CDR3 residues: CASSLGSGTSTDTQYF. Here the CDR3 DNA reads TGTGCCAGCAGTTTGGGTTCGGGGACTAGCACAGATACGCAGTATTTT.

This rearrangement joins TRBV4-3 to TRBJ2-3; 8 nucleotides agree with TRBD2. Looked up from germline, CDR1 is LGHNA and CDR2 is YSLEER. The CDR3 is 16 residues long. Trimming took 0 bases from V and 6 from J; bases not matched to a gene: 8. The CDR3 region has the DNA TGCGCCAGCAGCCAAGAGCGACTAGCGCGGCAGGATACGCAGTATTTT. It is translated as CASSQERLARQDTQYF.

The chain employs TRBV6-5 and TRBJ2-3; D might be TRBD1 (5 bases). There are 15 residues in the CDR3. Germline loops: CDR1 MNHEY, CDR2 SVGAGI. V was pared by 5 bases and J by 2 bases, with 14 bases between. DNA of the CDR3: TGTGCCAGCAGTCCCATCCAGGGAAACACAGATACGCAGTATTTT. It is translated as CASSPIQGNTDTQYF.

The genes are TRBV19 and TRBJ2-5; perhaps TRBD2 as D (7 bases). V lost 7 bases and J lost 6, with 24 bases in between. This CDR3 spans 16 amino acids. CDR1 is LNHDA, CDR2 SQIVND, per germline (reference sequence). The CDR3 coding sequence is TGTGCCAGTAATTCCCGAGGGGGGTCCGGGGGGAAGACCCAGTACTTC. Its translation: CASNSRGGSGGKTQYF.

The chain links TRBV29-1 to TRBJ2-3, with a weak D call TRBD1 (6 bases). From germline, CDR1 is SQVTM and CDR2 ANQGSEA. This CDR3 region has 15 residues. Trimming left V 7 bases short and J 2 bases short, with 19 bases between. The CDR3 is CSAQTGGHLTDTQYF. The CDR3 DNA follows: TGCAGCGCCCAGACAGGAGGACACCTCACAGATACGCAGTATTTT.

The chain couples TRBV12-5 to TRBJ1-5; no clear D gene. V lost 0 bases, J lost 0 bases, and 3 bases lay in between. The CDR3 sequence is 14 residues long. The germline V gene encodes CDR1 LGHNT and CDR2 FRNRAP. The CDR3 DNA follows: TGTGCTAGTGGTTTGGTTTATAGCAATCAGCCCCAGCATTTT. The encoded protein is CASGLVYSNQPQHF.

The V call is TRBV2, the J call TRBJ2-7; D is ambiguous. The CDR3 contains 12 residues. Germline values: CDR1 SNHLY, CDR2 FYNNEI. Trimming shortened V by 4 bases and J by 4 bases, and 8 bases separated the two germline ends. CDR3 region: CASSVMEYEQYF. CDR3 sequence (DNA): TGTGCCAGCAGTGTTATGGAGTACGAGCAGTACTTC.

The chain uses TRBV10-3 and TRBJ2-3; D is possibly TRBD2 (6 bases). Trimming took 4 bases from V and 2 from J, leaving 10 bases between them. This CDR3 spans 14 amino acids. Germline V gives CDR1 ENHRY, CDR2 SYGVKD. The CDR3 nucleotides are TGTGCCATCAGTGTCGGGGACTCCACAGATACGCAGTATTTT. Translation gives CAISVGDSTDTQYF.

The V and J genes are TRBV7-6 and TRBJ2-2; the match to TRBD1 covers 8 bases. Germline V gene lookup returns CDR1 SGHVS and CDR2 FNYEAQ. CDR3 size: 15 residues. J gave up 4 bases and V 1 base, and 2 bases lay outside the gene matches. The CDR3 DNA is TGTGCCAGCAGCTTAGGGACAGGGATCACCGGGGAGCTGTTTTTT. Amino acid sequence: CASSLGTGITGELFF.

The V call is TRBV30, the J call TRBJ1-1; D possibly corresponds to TRBD1 (6 bases). The germline CDR1 and CDR2 sequences are GTSNPN and SVGIG (reference sequence). The ends were cut back, 7 bases at V and 6 bases at J, with 21 bases in the middle. The CDR3 totals 14 residues. The CDR3 loop reads CAFKIQGRGAEAFF. The DNA of the CDR3 is TGTGCCTTCAAAATACAGGGACGTGGAGCTGAAGCTTTCTTT.

The rearrangement uses TRBV10-2 and TRBJ1-3; D is undetermined. CDR1 and CDR2 from the germline V gene are WSHSY and SAAADI. The ends were cut back, 4 bases at V and 4 bases at J, with 5 bases in the middle. The length of the CDR3 is 12 residues. As DNA, the CDR3 is TGCGCCAGCAGTGTTGAGGGAAACACCATATATTTT. The encoded protein is CASSVEGNTIYF.

The sample holds a few counts of this clone. This chain's CDR3 is CASSLGLETGELFF. The CDR3 coding sequence is TGTGCCAGCAGCTTAGGATTGGAGACCGGGGAGCTGTTTTTT. The chain employs TRBV7-2 and TRBJ2-2, with D unresolved. The germline V gene has CDR1 SGHTA and CDR2 FQGNSA. The CDR3 spans 14 residues. V lost 1 base and J lost 5, with 8 bases in between.

The chain carries TRBV7-9 and TRBJ2-5; 10 positions match TRBD2. J was trimmed by 4 bases and V by 7 bases; bases with no gene match: 6. The CDR3 spans 14 residues. CDR1 and CDR2 from the germline V gene are SEHNR and FQNEAQ (reference sequence). Here the CDR3 reads CASIWLAGAETQYF. CDR3 nucleotide sequence: TGTGCCAGCATCTGGCTAGCGGGAGCAGAGACCCAGTACTTC. The complete variable domain, with remaining parts taken from reference TRBV7-9 and TRBJ2-5, reads DTGVSQNPRHKITKRGQNVTFRCDPISEHNRLYWYRQTLGQGPEFLTYFQNEAQLEKSRLLSDRFSAERPKGSFSTLEIQRTEQGDSAMYLCASIWLAGAETQYFGPGTRLLVL.